The source of this T cell receptor (beta chain) is a study of blood T cell repertoires in COVID-19. For the study at large: Sites across the United States, Italy and Spain contributed samples from acute and convalescent COVID-19. The cDNA or gDNA used as material had been derived from T cells, B-cell-depleted T cells, or PBMCs.

The CDR3 spans 12 residues. Deletions cut 10 bases from V and 8 bases from J, with 17 bases between. Germline V CDR1 and CDR2: ENHRY, SYGVKD. It was during active infection that Seattle patients were enrolled and then longitudinally followed. Some clones are missing from TCRdb's copy, which holds only in-frame ones; the method was immunoSEQ multiplex PCR. The data contain 540,000 or so clones, roughly nine tenths of them singletons. Sample: peripheral blood. The chain links TRBV10-3 to TRBJ1-2; D might be TRBD1 (5 bases). This clonotype originated in a woman aged 50 to 60 with COVID-19, enrolled during active disease. The CDR3 protein is CANRGEGLGYTF. The CDR3 DNA reads as TGTGCCAACAGAGGGGAGGGGCTCGGCTACACCTTC.